Here is one TCR beta chain with its context. Its antigen remains unknown. Both 60 Vbeta primers and 13 Jbeta primers went into the PCR. TCRdb keeps only in-frame clones here, not all; method: immunoSEQ multiplex PCR. The table records 130,000 or so clones, about two thirds of them present only once. These donors, healthy bone marrow donors, were studied. The V and J ends lost 5 bases and 10 bases respectively, with 17 bases between them. The CDR3 covers 13 residues. CDR1 MNHEY and CDR2 SVGAGI come from the germline V gene. These data belong to a study of cytomegalovirus exposure and HLA in healthy donors. Across the whole study: Genotyping of nearly 400 donors showed that about 83% belonged to the Caucasian-associated ancestry cluster.

Study-level findings and limits: Cytomegalovirus association was listed for about 160 TCR beta chains.

The V call is TRBV6-5, the J call TRBJ1-1, with unresolved D. This clonotype was obtained from a man between 40 and 49 years old in good health and CMV-seropositive. Sequencing was carried out using PBMCs. CDR3 region: CASSTTATRGAFF. CDR3 nucleotide sequence: TGTGCCAGCAGTACTACAGCCACTCGGGGAGCTTTCTTT.